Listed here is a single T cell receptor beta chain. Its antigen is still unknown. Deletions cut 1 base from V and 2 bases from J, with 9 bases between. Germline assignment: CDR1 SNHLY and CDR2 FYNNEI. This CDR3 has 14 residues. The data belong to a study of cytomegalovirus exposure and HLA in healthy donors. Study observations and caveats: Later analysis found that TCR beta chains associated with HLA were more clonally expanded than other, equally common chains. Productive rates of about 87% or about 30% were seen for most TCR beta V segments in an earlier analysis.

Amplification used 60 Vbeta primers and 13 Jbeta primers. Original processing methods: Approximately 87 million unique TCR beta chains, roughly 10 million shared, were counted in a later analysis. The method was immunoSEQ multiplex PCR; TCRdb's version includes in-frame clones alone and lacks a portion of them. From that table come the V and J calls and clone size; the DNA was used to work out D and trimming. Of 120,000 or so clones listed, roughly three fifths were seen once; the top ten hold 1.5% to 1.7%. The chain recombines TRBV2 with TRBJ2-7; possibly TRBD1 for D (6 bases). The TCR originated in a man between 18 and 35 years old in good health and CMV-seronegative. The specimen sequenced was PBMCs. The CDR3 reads CASSEVGDTYEQYF. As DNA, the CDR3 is TGTGCCAGCAGTGAAGTAGGGGACACCTACGAGCAGTACTTC.